Given below is one TCR beta chain in context. Its cognate antigen has yet to be identified. Compared with germline, one end of the junction differs, possibly owing to a read error. This entry belongs to a study of OX40 agonist ivuxolimab in advanced cancers. The study in broad terms: Ivuxolimab, which targeted the costimulatory receptor OX40 (CD134), was an agonistic, fully human IgG2 monoclonal antibody. Intravenous ivuxolimab was administered to patients every 2 weeks at six dose levels: 0.01, 0.1, 0.3, 1.5, 3 and 10 mg/kg. Among the 50 to 55 dose-escalation patients, some 20 had hepatocellular carcinoma, approximately 15 melanoma, 9 renal cell carcinoma and 9 head and neck cancer. The dose-escalation cohort was 82.7% male with a mean age of about 65 years, ranging from about 23 to 85. Patients were allowed to have had prior anti-PD-1, anti-PD-L1 or anti-CTLA-4 therapy, and 40% of the dose-escalation patients had previously received checkpoint inhibitors. Partial responses were achieved by three dose-escalation patients, of whom one had hepatocellular carcinoma and two had cutaneous melanoma. Peripheral TCRbeta sequencing aimed to test whether ivuxolimab altered TCR sequence diversity and caused clonal T-cell expansion. The paper covers the monotherapy dose-escalation part of the phase I ivuxolimab trial, which included N = 52 patients. Results and caveats for the whole study, not just this receptor: In the 0.1-3.0 mg/kg groups, partial responders were among the patients with the lowest normalized peripheral clonal expansion, particularly in CD8+ T cells. The antigen specificity of the peripheral T cells that underwent clonal expansion was not determined. At doses of 0.1 to 3.0 mg/kg, clonal expansion of both CD4+ and CD8+ blood T cells was observed from baseline to week 6. Low levels of normalized T-cell clonal expansion were also seen in some nonresponding patients. After ivuxolimab, more expanded clones were found on average in CD8+ T cells than in CD4+ T cells.

The germline V gene specifies SGHTA as CDR1 and FQGNSA as CDR2. The CDR3 numbers 14 residues from cysteine through phenylalanine. The only DNA kept is the CDR3, 42 bases in frame from the first base. Patients with autoimmune disease history or receiving systemic immunosuppression were excluded from the trial. Peripheral blood for TCR sequencing was collected from all dose cohorts at baseline, on cycle 4 day 1, and on cycle 7 day 1. Samples were obtained from an open-label, multicenter, first-in-human phase I dose-escalation trial of ivuxolimab. Adults with locally advanced or metastatic melanoma, renal cell, hepatocellular, or head and neck squamous cell carcinoma were enrolled in the trial. Before TCR sequencing, CD4+ and CD8+ T cells were separately sorted from peripheral blood. To sequence the TCRbeta CDR3 region, genomic DNA was isolated from the sorted cells. The immunoSEQ Assay was used for sequencing of TCRbeta CDR3 regions. TCRdb obtained this table from immuneACCESS and retained in-frame rearrangements with V and J assigned. These tables miss some clones; where compared with another copy, unresolved V genes account for less than half of the shortfall, and the remainder is unexplained. For this sample the table gives 57,000 or so clones, of which around 90% were detected only once. 11% to 15% of the sample lies in the top ten.

This TCR came from an adult with an advanced solid tumor such as melanoma, head and neck, liver or kidney cancer. The chain links TRBV7-2 with TRBJ2-3; the D gene assignment is perhaps TRBD1 or TRBD2, with each matching 5 bases. Sequenced material: CD4+ or CD8+ T cells sorted from blood, taken in a trial of the OX40 agonist ivuxolimab. The CDR3 corresponds to CASSLGDSKDTQYF. The DNA sequence reads TGTGCCAGCAGCTTGGGGGATAGCAAAGATACGCAGTATTTT.